What follows are 24 T cell receptor beta chains derived from one specimen sequenced in a study of cytotoxic CD8 clonotypes in ibrutinib-treated CLL. Assay: immunoSEQ multiplex PCR; the TCRdb copy retains only in-frame clones and omits some. Of some 46,000 clones in the sample, 60% to 80% were seen once. The material sequenced was PBMCs, taken after 12 months of ibrutinib treatment. These receptors were obtained from a human donor with chronic lymphocytic leukemia.

This clone was counted only a few times. The CDR3 spells CASSLAGDQVHGYTF. CDR3 nucleotides: TGCGCCAGCAGCTTGGCCGGGGATCAAGTCCATGGCTACACCTTC. This rearrangement joins TRBV5-1 to TRBJ1-2; unclear D gene. Trimming removed 0 bases at V and 6 bases at J, with 15 bases between. Per germline, CDR1 SGHRS and CDR2 YFSETQ. The CDR3 spans 15 residues.

The DNA of the CDR3 is TGTGCCAGCAGTTACGACCCGAGAGGGACTGAAGCTTTCTTT. It translates to CASSYDPRGTEAFF. The genes are TRBV6-6 and TRBJ1-1; no clear D gene. V lost 2 bases, J lost 5 bases, and 12 bases lay in between. This CDR3 has 14 amino acids. Germline V gives CDR1 MNHNY, CDR2 SVGAGI (reference sequence).

This clone has more than one count but fewer than ten. The chain's CDR3 is CASSGDRDGYTF. The CDR3 nucleotides are TGTGCCAGCAGCGGCGATAGGGATGGCTACACCTTC. J is TRBJ1-2 and V is TRBV7-9; no reliable D call. From germline, CDR1 is SEHNR and CDR2 FQNEAQ (reference sequence). CDR3 length equals 12 residues. V was pared by 5 bases and J by 6 bases, with 10 bases between.

CDR3: CASSLLRVTDSGANVLTF. Here the CDR3 DNA reads TGCGCCAGCAGCTTGTTACGGGTAACCGACTCTGGGGCCAACGTCCTGACTTTC. The V and J genes are TRBV5-1 and TRBJ2-6; no clear D gene. The V gene's germline CDR1 is SGHRS and CDR2 YFSETQ. V was shortened by 1 base and J by 0 bases, with 14 bases between the two germline ends. This CDR3 is 18 amino acids long.

This chain uses TRBV6-5 with TRBJ2-5, with 8 bases that match TRBD1. The CDR3 length is 14 residues. CDR1 and CDR2 (germline): MNHEY, SVGAGI. Unmatched junction bases numbered 4, after V lost 2 bases and J lost 5 bases. The CDR3 sequence: CASSYGTGQETQYF. The CDR3 DNA is TGTGCCAGCAGTTACGGGACAGGCCAGGAGACCCAGTACTTC.

The chain links TRBV28 to TRBJ2-7; TRBD2 is a possible D gene (5 bases). V gave up 2 bases and J gave up 6 bases, with 11 bases separating them. Germline V gene data show CDR1 as MDHEN and CDR2 as SYDVKM. The CDR3 spans 13 residues. The CDR3 loop reads CASSLPGLVEQYF. The CDR3 coding sequence is TGTGCCAGCAGTTTACCCGGACTCGTCGAGCAGTACTTC. The variable domain in full, completed from reference TRBV28 and TRBJ2-7, reads DVKVTQSSRYLVKRTGEKVFLECVQDMDHENMFWYRQDPGLGLRLIYFSYDVKMKEKGDIPEGYSVSREKKERFSLILESASTNQTSMYLCASSLPGLVEQYFGPGTRLTVT.

The CDR3 spells CASRIGANNEQFF. The CDR3 DNA follows: TGTGCCAGCAGAATCGGGGCCAACAATGAGCAGTTCTTC. This sequence joins TRBV6-5 and TRBJ2-1; D tentatively fits TRBD1 or TRBD2 (5 bases each). CDR1 and CDR2 (germline): MNHEY, SVGAGI. Trimming took 6 bases from V and 5 from J, leaving 11 bases between them. The CDR3 covers 13 residues.

This chain connects TRBV9 to TRBJ1-3, with no clear D. The CDR3 has 17 amino acids. V lost 1 base and J 0 bases, leaving 14 bases between the germline ends. Germline CDR1 reads SGDLS; CDR2 reads YYNGEE. The CDR3 region has the DNA TGTGCCAGCAGCGTAAGCCCAGGTACGAGCTCTGGAAACACCATATATTTT. Protein sequence: CASSVSPGTSSGNTIYF. Variable domain in full (rest from reference TRBV9 and TRBJ1-3): DSGVTQTPKHLITATGQRVTLRCSPRSGDLSVYWYQQSLDQGLQFLIQYYNGEERAKGNILERFSAQQFPDLHSELNLSSLELGDSALYFCASSVSPGTSSGNTIYFGEGSWLTVV.

This clone occurred a few times. CDR3 in DNA: TGCGCCAGCAGCCCGGGACAGGGAACCCAGCCCCAGCATTTT. Encoded protein: CASSPGQGTQPQHF. This chain links TRBV5-1 with TRBJ1-5; 9 positions match TRBD1. Germline V lookup: CDR1 SGHRS, CDR2 YFSETQ. J was trimmed by 7 bases and V by 4 bases; bases with no gene match: 6. The CDR3 loop spans 14 amino acids.

The V call is TRBV2, the J call TRBJ2-1; 9 nucleotides agree with TRBD2. Germline CDR1 is SNHLY and CDR2 is FYNNEI. J lost 10 bases, V lost 4 bases, and 5 bases had no gene match. This CDR3 has 13 residues. CDR3 sequence: CASSVLAGVEQFF. The CDR3 DNA reads as TGTGCCAGCAGTGTATTAGCGGGAGTGGAGCAGTTCTTC.

This clone was seen a single time. The chain has TRBV11-2 and TRBJ2-7; TRBD1 matches 10 bases. CDR1 and CDR2 from the germline V gene are SGHAT and FQNNGV. This CDR3 spans 16 amino acids. With V trimmed by 4 bases and J by 3 bases, 9 bases remained unmatched. CDR3 residues: CASSSGRGTGVYEQYF. The CDR3 region has the DNA TGTGCCAGCAGCTCCGGTAGGGGGACAGGGGTCTACGAGCAGTACTTC. Full variable domain (remainder filled in from reference TRBV11-2 and TRBJ2-7): EAGVAQSPRYKIIEKRQSVAFWCNPISGHATLYWYQQILGQGPKLLIQFQNNGVVDDSQLPKDRFSAERLKGVDSTLKIQPAKLEDSAVYLCASSSGRGTGVYEQYFGPGTRLTVT.

This clone came up a few times. J is TRBJ1-3 and V is TRBV7-9; 8 nucleotides agree with TRBD1. With V trimmed by 4 bases and J by 7 bases, 9 bases remained unmatched. Germline CDR1 SEHNR, CDR2 FQNEAQ (reference sequence). CDR3 size: 15 residues. CDR3 nucleotide sequence: TGTGCCAGCAGCTCTTGGACAGGGCGACTGAACACCATATATTTT. As protein: CASSSWTGRLNTIYF.

The CDR3 bases are TGTGCCAGCAGCTTAGGACAGGGCACCGGGGAGCTGTTTTTT. It is translated as CASSLGQGTGELFF. The gene calls are TRBV7-2 and TRBJ2-2; 7 nucleotides align to TRBD1. After removal of 1 base from V and 4 bases from J, the junction contained 0 bases not matched to a gene. The CDR3 runs to 14 residues. The germline V gene encodes CDR1 SGHTA and CDR2 FQGNSA.

The chain couples TRBV2 to TRBJ1-1; TRBD1 agrees at 10 bases. Germline-derived CDR1 and CDR2 are SNHLY and FYNNEI. V trimming: 4 bases; J trimming: 11 bases; junction bases outside the gene matches: 7. The CDR3 spans 13 residues. The CDR3 DNA is TGTGCCAGCAGTGGGGACAGGGGTCGAGGGGCTTTCTTT. This codes for CASSGDRGRGAFF.

This chain links TRBV30 with TRBJ2-5; D is unclear. The V end was cut by 0 bases, the J end by 4 bases, with 6 bases between. The CDR3 is 12 amino acids. Germline lookup yields CDR1 GTSNPN and CDR2 SVGIG (reference sequence). CDR3 protein: CAWSVMGETQYF. The CDR3 nucleotides are TGTGCCTGGAGTGTAATGGGAGAGACCCAGTACTTC.

Only one count was recorded for this clone. This rearrangement joins TRBV29-1 to TRBJ2-1; 7 bases agree with TRBD2. Trimming removed 0 bases from V and 4 bases from J; junction bases left unmatched: 9. CDR1 is SQVTM and CDR2 is ANQGSEA in the germline V gene. The CDR3 has 16 amino acids. CDR3 amino acids: CSVEEITGAGYNEQFF. In nucleotides, the CDR3 is TGCAGCGTTGAAGAAATAACGGGAGCGGGGTACAATGAGCAGTTCTTC.

The genes are TRBV7-3 and TRBJ2-5, with 7 bases lining up with TRBD1. Germline CDR1 SGHTA, CDR2 FQGTGA. The CDR3 has 16 amino acids. The V gene end was trimmed by 5 bases and the J gene end by 5 bases; junction bases not matched to a gene: 14. CDR3 coding DNA: TGTGCCAGCAGCCCCGGCTGGGCAGGGGGTGAGGAGACCCAGTACTTC. This encodes CASSPGWAGGEETQYF.

The rearrangement joins TRBV2 to TRBJ2-7; no firm D call. V dropped 6 bases and J dropped 3 bases, with 9 bases sitting between them. The CDR3 sequence is 12 residues long. The germline CDR1 and CDR2 sequences are SNHLY and FYNNEI. The CDR3 loop reads CASRILNYEQYF. The CDR3, as DNA: TGTGCCAGCAGAATATTAAACTACGAGCAGTACTTC. Full variable domain (outside the CDR3, taken from reference TRBV2 and TRBJ2-7): EPEVTQTPSHQVTQMGQEVILRCVPISNHLYFYWYRQILGQKVEFLVSFYNNEISEKSEIFDDQFSVERPDGSNFTLKIRSTKLEDSAMYFCASRILNYEQYFGPGTRLTVT.

The V and J genes are TRBV27 and TRBJ2-3; 11 bases align to TRBD2. Germline CDR1 MNHEY, CDR2 SMNVEV (reference sequence). The length of the CDR3 is 18 residues. V shed 3 bases and J 1 base; nucleotides not matched to a gene: 9. DNA for the CDR3: TGTGCCAGCAGTTTTAGGCTAGCGGGAGGCGGGGGCACAGATACGCAGTATTTT. Its protein is CASSFRLAGGGGTDTQYF.

V gene TRBV28 combines with J gene TRBJ2-3, with a weak D call TRBD2 (6 bases). Germline CDR1 reads MDHEN; CDR2 reads SYDVKM. Trimming took 2 bases from V and 6 from J, leaving 15 bases between them. This CDR3 has 15 residues. The CDR3 loop is CASSLGELAADTQYF. The CDR3 nucleotides are TGTGCCAGCAGTTTAGGGGAACTAGCTGCGGATACGCAGTATTTT.

V and J are TRBV27 and TRBJ1-2, with 7 nucleotides matching TRBD1. CDR3 length: 14 amino acids. Germline lookup yields CDR1 MNHEY and CDR2 SMNVEV (reference sequence). V was pared by 3 bases and J by 6 bases, with 7 bases of the junction left unmatched. CDR3 DNA sequence: TGTGCCAGCAGTTTCACAGGGGTGTTCGATGGCTACACCTTC. Encoded protein: CASSFTGVFDGYTF.

This clone was detected once. The chain combines TRBV5-1 with TRBJ1-2; unclear D gene. V was trimmed by 0 bases and J by 4 bases, leaving 7 bases between them. Germline CDR1 SGHRS, CDR2 YFSETQ. CDR3 length: 13 residues. As DNA, the CDR3 is TGCGCCAGCAGCTTGGGGGCGGGCTATGGCTACACCTTC. Translated, it gives CASSLGAGYGYTF.

V is TRBV19 and J is TRBJ2-1; no definite D call. CDR3 length: 12 amino acids. Germline V gives CDR1 LNHDA, CDR2 SQIVND (reference sequence). V lost 4 bases and J lost 9, with 10 bases in between. DNA for the CDR3: TGTGCCAGTAGTACCATCGCCGGTGAGCAGTTCTTC. Protein sequence: CASSTIAGEQFF.

The genes are TRBV5-1 and TRBJ2-1; the match to TRBD2 covers 13 bases. V was clipped by 4 bases and J by 9 bases; unmatched bases: 10. The CDR3 spans 16 residues. Germline CDR1 is SGHRS and CDR2 is YFSETQ. CDR3 DNA sequence: TGCGCCAGCAGCCAAGAACTAGCGGGAGGGCCGGGTGAGCAGTTCTTC. Amino acid sequence: CASSQELAGGPGEQFF.